A selection of T cell receptor beta chains follows, all from one sample in a study of blood T cell repertoires in COVID-19. The data were produced by immunoSEQ multiplex PCR, yet TCRdb's version contains in-frame clones alone and is incomplete. The data hold around 97,000 clones, with almost 90% observed a single time. The sample taken for sequencing was peripheral blood. The source of these receptors is a human donor in a cohort sampled during active COVID-19. The CDR3 runs from the conserved cysteine through the conserved F or W. The D gene is left open where the match is weak. The listing skips clone size in some rows; elsewhere it reads once, few, many or a size class.

V gene	clone size	D gene	J gene	CDR3 DNA	CDR3 protein
TRBV6-5	.	.	TRBJ2-7	TGTGCCAGCAGAAAGGGTGGAGGCCTCTCCTACGAGCAGTACTTC	CASRKGGGLSYEQYF
TRBV6-6	.	TRBD1	TRBJ2-7	TGTGCCAGCGGCAAACCCGGGACAGCCAACTACGAGCAGTACTTC	CASGKPGTANYEQYF
TRBV5-4	.	.	TRBJ2-7	TGTGCCAGCAGCTTGGTAGGTGCGGGGACCTACGAGCAGTACTTC	CASSLVGAGTYEQYF
TRBV5-5	.	TRBD1	TRBJ2-7	TGTGCCAGCAGCACTGGGACAGGGGTCTACGAGCAGTACTTC	CASSTGTGVYEQYF
TRBV20-1	.	TRBD1	TRBJ2-7	TGCAGTGCCAGGGACAGCCTCGAGCAGTACTTC	CSARDSLEQYF
TRBV7-6	.	TRBD2	TRBJ2-7	TGTGCCAGCAGCCCCACTAGCGGGTCCTACGAGCAGTACTTC	CASSPTSGSYEQYF
TRBV28	.	.	TRBJ2-7	TGTGCCAGCAGTTTAATTGCACTCCTATACGAGCAGTACTTC	CASSLIALLYEQYF
TRBV11-3	.	TRBD1	TRBJ2-7	TGTGCCAGCAGCCGTTCCGGGACAGGCTCCTACGAGCAGTACTTC	CASSRSGTGSYEQYF
TRBV28	.	.	TRBJ2-2	TGTGCCAGCAGTTTAATCGGCTCGACAGGTGGAACCGGGGAGCTGTTTTTT	CASSLIGSTGGTGELFF
TRBV13	.	.	TRBJ1-5	TGTGCCAGCAGCAGACATAGCAATCAGCCCCAGCATTTT	CASSRHSNQPQHF
TRBV7-7	.	TRBD1	TRBJ2-2	TGTGCCAGCAGCTTAGCCCTCGGACAGGGGAAAGGGGGGGAGCTGTTTTTT	CASSLALGQGKGGELFF
TRBV7-6	.	.	TRBJ2-2	TGTGCCAGCAGCCCTAGTGGCAAGGCGAACACCGGGGAGCTGTTTTTT	CASSPSGKANTGELFF
TRBV4-1	.	TRBD2	TRBJ2-1	TGCGCCAGCAGCCAGGGACTAGCGGGAGGAGGCGCGAATGAGCAGTTCTTC	CASSQGLAGGGANEQFF
TRBV27	few	TRBD1	TRBJ1-5	TGTGCCAGCAGTCCGATATGGGAGCACAGGGGATATAGCAATCAGCCCCAGCATTTT	CASSPIWEHRGYSNQPQHF
TRBV30	once	TRBD2	TRBJ2-3	TGTGCCTGGAGACTAGCGGGGGGGCCTCAAGATACGCAGTATTTT	CAWRLAGGPQDTQYF
TRBV5-1	.	TRBD1	TRBJ1-3	TGCGCCAGCAGCCCCGGGGACAGCTCTGGAAACACCATATATTTT	CASSPGDSSGNTIYF
TRBV5-4	many	.	TRBJ1-2	TGTGCCAGCAGAAAATTGGGGGGACGGTTCTATGGCTACACCTTC	CASRKLGGRFYGYTF
TRBV7-2	.	.	TRBJ2-7	TGTGCCACCAGCCAATTAGCGCTGCGGGACGAGCAGTACTTC	CATSQLALRDEQYF
TRBV6-5	.	TRBD1	TRBJ2-2	TGTGCCAGCAGGACAGGGGTGAACACCGGGGAGCTGTTTTTT	CASRTGVNTGELFF
TRBV6-5	.	.	TRBJ1-2	TGTGCCAGCAGTTACCCTCCTGGACAGCAGGGTGGCTACACCTTC	CASSYPPGQQGGYTF
TRBV11-2	.	TRBD1	TRBJ2-4	TGTGCCAGCAGCACATCCGGAACGGGACAGGGGTACTTC	CASSTSGTGQGYF
TRBV28	.	.	TRBJ1-4	TGTGCCAGCAGTTTTGCCAGGGCGGCTAATGAAAAACTGTTTTTT	CASSFARAANEKLFF
TRBV3-1/TRBV3-2	.	.	TRBJ2-1	TGTGCCAGCAGCCCGAGCGCGACTCCCTACAATGAGCAGTTCTTC	CASSPSATPYNEQFF
TRBV5-1	.	TRBD1	TRBJ2-2	TGCGCCAGCAGCTTTAGAGACAGGGGTCTCTGGGAGCTGTTTTTT	CASSFRDRGLWELFF
TRBV5-1	.	TRBD2	TRBJ2-7	TGCGCCAGCAGCCCTCGGGGGGGGCCAAGCTCCTACGAGCAGTACTTC	CASSPRGGPSSYEQYF
TRBV7-3	.	TRBD2	TRBJ2-2	TGTGCCAGCAGCTTAAATGGCGGGGGGATCACCGGGGAGCTGTTTTTT	CASSLNGGGITGELFF
TRBV28	.	TRBD1	TRBJ1-2	TGTGCCAGCAGTCCAGGGGGACGCTATGGCTACACCTTC	CASSPGGRYGYTF
TRBV9	.	TRBD2	TRBJ2-1	TGTGCCAGCAGCGTTACTAGCGGGGTCTCCTACAATGAGCAGTTCTTC	CASSVTSGVSYNEQFF
TRBV10-1	.	.	TRBJ2-2	TGCGCCAGCAGTGAGAACGCGCGGGGGCGCACCGGGGAGCTGTTTTTT	CASSENARGRTGELFF
TRBV29-1	.	.	TRBJ2-3	TGCAGCGCTGTGGGGGCGCGCCCGAGCACAGATACGCAGTATTTT	CSAVGARPSTDTQYF
TRBV4-2	.	.	TRBJ1-2	TGTGCCAGCAGCCAAGAAGCCGGGTTTGGCTATGGCTACACCTTC	CASSQEAGFGYGYTF
TRBV11-2	.	TRBD1	TRBJ1-2	TGTGCCAGCAGCTTAGTCCCCCGGACAGGCCCTAACTATGGCTACACCTTC	CASSLVPRTGPNYGYTF
TRBV6-5	.	TRBD1	TRBJ1-2	TGTGCCAGCAAAACGACAGGGAACTATGGCTACACCTTC	CASKTTGNYGYTF
TRBV6-5	.	TRBD2	TRBJ2-1	TGTGCCAGCAAGGACGGGGGGAGGAATGAGCAGTTCTTC	CASKDGGRNEQFF
TRBV11-2	once	.	TRBJ1-1	TGTGCCAGCATGGAGGACAGACTTATGAACACTGAAGCTTTCTTT	CASMEDRLMNTEAFF
TRBV30	.	.	TRBJ2-5	TGTGCCTGGACCCTAACAGGGTTCGGGGAGACCCAGTACTTC	CAWTLTGFGETQYF
TRBV28	.	.	TRBJ1-5	TGTGCCAGCACGGTCGTCGGCCCCCGAACGGGGCCCCAGCATTTT	CASTVVGPRTGPQHF
TRBV2	.	TRBD1	TRBJ1-5	TGTGCCAGCAGCACAGGGGGCTCTCAGCCCCAGCATTTT	CASSTGGSQPQHF
TRBV6-5	once	.	TRBJ2-5	TGTGCCAGCAATCCTTCGGGGTTTGGGACCCAGTACTTC	CASNPSGFGTQYF
TRBV30	.	.	TRBJ1-5	TGTGCCTGGCGGGACACCTCGGGGCAGCCCCAGCATTTT	CAWRDTSGQPQHF
TRBV25-1	.	TRBD1	TRBJ2-3	TGTGCCAGCAGTGATCACCGTCGACAGGGGGCTAAGGATACGCAGTATTTT	CASSDHRRQGAKDTQYF
TRBV6-5	.	TRBD2	TRBJ2-5	TGTGCCAGCAGTTACGAATCTAGCGGGGAAGAGACCCAGTACTTC	CASSYESSGEETQYF